This T cell receptor (beta chain) originates from a study of shared clonotypes between healthy human individuals. The germline V gene has CDR1 SEHNR and CDR2 FQNEAQ (reference sequence). Trimming cost V 0 bases and J 5 bases, with 6 bases left between them. This CDR3 comprises 13 residues. The repertoire was sequenced with immunoSEQ multiplex PCR; TCRdb's copy has only in-frame clones and lacks some. The table shows over a million clones, with 95% to 99% occurring only once. The chain joins TRBV7-9 to TRBJ2-3; D uncertain. Source material: naive CD4+ T cells sorted from blood. Subset reported: CD45RA+ positively selected. The receptor was isolated from a man in his thirties or forties in good health. In nucleotides, the CDR3 is TGTGCCAGCAGCTTAGCCCCCGGAGATACGCAGTATTTT. Translated: CASSLAPGDTQYF.